This T cell receptor (beta chain) was obtained from a study of vaccination and CD4 T cells after COVID-19. Study information: Convalescent patients gave post-COVID blood a median about 100 days post-diagnosis, range 35 to 161.

Treatment indicated: 10-day PBMC culture with coronavirus spike peptide pools or control peptides (ViraFEST assay). After 10 days of culture, CD4+ T cells were negatively selected. The CDR3 extends over 13 amino acids. Germline V gene sequence: CDR1 SEHNR, CDR2 FQNEAQ (reference sequence). Trimming shortened V by 1 base and J by 2 bases, and 5 bases separated the two germline ends. The Oncomine TCR Beta short-read assay was applied to DNA of cultured CD4+ T cells. Using its own MiXCR run on the PCR reads, TCRdb lists one record per CDR3 protein. The top ten hold around 3.5% of the sample, which has roughly 17,000 distinct CDR3 sequences, approximately 52% seen once. With regard to this clonotype: As yet, its antigen is unknown.

The clonotype originates from a human donor who had recovered from COVID-19. This specimen was CD4+ T cells from blood, cultured in vitro, taken before SARS-CoV-2 vaccination. The V and J genes are TRBV7-9 and TRBJ1-2; D call uncertain. CDR3 DNA: TGTGCCAGCAGCTTAGAAGGGAACTATGGCTACACCTTC. Translating it yields CASSLEGNYGYTF.